This TCR beta chain was identified in a study of T cell responses to AZD1222 COVID-19 vaccine. Sequencing used immunoSEQ multiplex PCR; TCRdb keeps in-frame clones, though not all of them. Of about 120,000 clones in the sample, around 89% were seen once. The V segment lost 2 bases and the J segment 6 bases; nucleotides outside the gene matches: 3. Germline assignment: CDR1 MGHRA and CDR2 YSYEKL. The CDR3 spans 16 residues. The material sequenced was peripheral blood, taken on day 0 of MenACWY control vaccination. The origin of this receptor is an adult in good health. The chain recombines TRBV4-1 with TRBJ2-2, with 13 bases that match TRBD2. CDR3 loop: CASSQLGLAGSGELFF. The CDR3 coding sequence is TGCGCCAGCAGCCAACTGGGACTAGCGGGATCCGGGGAGCTGTTTTTT.